This entry describes one T cell receptor beta chain. These data originate in a study of blood T cell repertoires in COVID-19. The wider study: Samples came from the United States, Italy and Spain, spanning acute and convalescent COVID-19. Sample material is recorded as cDNA or gDNA derived from T cells, B-cell-depleted T cells, or PBMCs.

Original analysis: Using reference gene primer amplification, nucleated cell counts were estimated. The repertoire was sequenced with immunoSEQ multiplex PCR; TCRdb's copy has only in-frame clones and lacks some. That table supplies the V and J calls and clone size; D and trimming were determined from the DNA. The data show some 90,000 clones, less than 75% seen once. This TCR was recovered from a woman aged 55-75 years in a cohort sampled during active or convalescent COVID-19. Input material: peripheral blood.

Written as DNA, the CDR3 is TGTGCCAGCAGTTTATGGCAGGGAAAGTACGAGCAGTACTTC. This gives the protein CASSLWQGKYEQYF. J is TRBJ2-7 and V is TRBV28, with a possible D match to TRBD1 (5 bases). Germline V CDR1 and CDR2: MDHEN, SYDVKM. V lost 0 bases to trimming and J lost 4 bases, with 10 bases between them. The CDR3 covers 14 residues.